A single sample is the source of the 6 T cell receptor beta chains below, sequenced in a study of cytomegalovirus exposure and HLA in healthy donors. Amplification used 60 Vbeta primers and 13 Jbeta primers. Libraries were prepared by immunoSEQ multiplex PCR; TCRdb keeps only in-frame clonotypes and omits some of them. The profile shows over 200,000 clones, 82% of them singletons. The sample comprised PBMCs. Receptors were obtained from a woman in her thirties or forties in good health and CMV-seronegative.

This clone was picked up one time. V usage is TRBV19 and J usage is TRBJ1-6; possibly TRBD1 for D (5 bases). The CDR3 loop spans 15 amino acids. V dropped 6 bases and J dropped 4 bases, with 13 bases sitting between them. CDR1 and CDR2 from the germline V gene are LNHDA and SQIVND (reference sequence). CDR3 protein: CASRTGSPYNSPLHF. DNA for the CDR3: TGTGCCAGTAGAACAGGATCCCCTTATAATTCACCCCTCCACTTT.

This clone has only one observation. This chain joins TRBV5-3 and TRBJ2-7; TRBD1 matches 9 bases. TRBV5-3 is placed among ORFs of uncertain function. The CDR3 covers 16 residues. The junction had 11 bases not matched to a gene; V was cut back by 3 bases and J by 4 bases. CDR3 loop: CARSSFGSGQGYEQYF. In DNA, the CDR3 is TGTGCCAGAAGCTCATTTGGGTCGGGACAGGGATACGAGCAGTACTTC.

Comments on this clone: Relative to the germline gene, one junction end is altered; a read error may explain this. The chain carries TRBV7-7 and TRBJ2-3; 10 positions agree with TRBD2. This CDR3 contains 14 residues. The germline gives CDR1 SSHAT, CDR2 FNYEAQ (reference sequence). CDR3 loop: CASSLGLAGDTQYF. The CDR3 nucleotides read TGTGCTAGCAGCTTAGGTCTAGCGGGGGACACGCAGTATTTT.

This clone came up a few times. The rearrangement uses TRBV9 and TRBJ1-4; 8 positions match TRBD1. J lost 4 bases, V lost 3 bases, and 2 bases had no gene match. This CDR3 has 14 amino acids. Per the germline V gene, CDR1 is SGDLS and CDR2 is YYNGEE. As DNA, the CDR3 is TGTGCCAGCAGCGCGACAGGGGATAATGAAAAACTGTTTTTT. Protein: CASSATGDNEKLFF.

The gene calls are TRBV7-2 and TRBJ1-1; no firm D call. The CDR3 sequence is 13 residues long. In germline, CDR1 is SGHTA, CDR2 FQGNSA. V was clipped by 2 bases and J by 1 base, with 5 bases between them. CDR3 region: CASSLLENTEAFF. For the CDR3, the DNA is TGTGCCAGCAGCTTACTAGAGAACACTGAAGCTTTCTTT.

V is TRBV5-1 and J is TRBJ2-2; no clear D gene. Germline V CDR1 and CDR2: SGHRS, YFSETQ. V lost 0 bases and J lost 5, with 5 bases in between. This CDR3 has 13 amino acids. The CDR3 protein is CASSLVETGELFF. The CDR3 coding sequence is TGCGCCAGCAGCTTGGTTGAGACCGGGGAGCTGTTTTTT. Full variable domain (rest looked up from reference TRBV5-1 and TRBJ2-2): KAGVTQTPRYLIKTRGQQVTLSCSPISGHRSVSWYQQTPGQGLQFLFEYFSETQRNKGNFPGRFSGRQFSNSRSEMNVSTLELGDSALYLCASSLVETGELFFGEGSRLTVL.